One and the same sample provided the 23 T cell receptor beta chains below, sequenced in a study of cytomegalovirus exposure and HLA in healthy donors. The primer mix had 60 Vbeta and 13 Jbeta primers. Clones were read by immunoSEQ multiplex PCR, and TCRdb kept only the in-frame ones, dropping some. This sample has some 180,000 clones; 75% to 85% occur once, and the top ten carry around 1.2%. The sample taken for sequencing was PBMCs. The receptors shown here come from a girl aged 2-10 years in good health and CMV-seropositive.

The V gene is TRBV7-3, the J gene TRBJ2-2, with 14 nucleotides matching TRBD2. This CDR3 comprises 17 residues. CDR1 is SGHTA and CDR2 is FQGTGA in the germline V gene. J was trimmed by 7 bases and V by 6 bases; bases with no gene match: 10. The CDR3 spells CASSPGLAGVDSGELFF. The CDR3 DNA follows: TGTGCCAGCAGTCCGGGACTAGCGGGAGTAGACAGCGGGGAGCTGTTTTTT. The variable domain in full, with the rest retrieved from reference TRBV7-3 and TRBJ2-2, is GAGVSQTPSNKVTEKGKYVELRCDPISGHTALYWYRQSLGQGPEFLIYFQGTGAADDSGLPNDRFFAVRPEGSVSTLKIQRTERGDSAVYLCASSPGLAGVDSGELFFGEGSRLTVL.

This rearrangement joins TRBV6-5 to TRBJ2-1, with 12 bases lining up with TRBD2. Trimming took 6 bases from V and 4 from J; bases not matched to a gene: 1. CDR1 and CDR2 (germline): MNHEY, SVGAGI. The CDR3 spans 14 residues. In nucleotides, the CDR3 is TGTGCCAGCAGCGGACTAGCGGGATACAATGAGCAGTTCTTC. Protein: CASSGLAGYNEQFF.

The count of this clone is one. The rearrangement links TRBV5-4 to TRBJ1-1; 7 nucleotides agree with TRBD1. The CDR3 contains 15 residues. V shed 1 base and J 4 bases; nucleotides not matched to a gene: 7. CDR1 is SGHNT, CDR2 YYREEE, per germline (reference sequence). CDR3 in amino acids: CASSLSTTGVTEAFF. CDR3 DNA sequence: TGTGCCAGCAGCTTGAGTACAACAGGGGTCACTGAAGCTTTCTTT.

The chain couples TRBV10-3 to TRBJ2-7; D is unresolved. Germline V gene data show CDR1 as ENHRY and CDR2 as SYGVKD. CDR3 length equals 14 residues. V was shortened by 3 bases and J by 0 bases, with 9 bases between the two germline ends. CDR3: CAISERVDSYEQYF. The CDR3 coding sequence is TGTGCCATCAGTGAACGGGTTGACTCCTACGAGCAGTACTTC.

The V and J genes are TRBV15 and TRBJ2-1; 13 nucleotides agree with TRBD2. This CDR3 has 16 amino acids. Germline trimming cut 3 bases from V and 6 bases from J; bases unmatched to any gene: 5. Germline assignment: CDR1 LNHNV and CDR2 YYDKDF (reference sequence). The chain's CDR3 is CATSRRTSGSINEQFF. CDR3 nucleotides: TGTGCCACCAGCAGGAGGACTAGCGGGAGTATCAATGAGCAGTTCTTC.

The chain recombines TRBV27 with TRBJ2-1; D unresolved. Between the trimmed V and J ends, which lost 0 bases and 4 bases, there was a span of 7 bases. Germline CDR1 MNHEY, CDR2 SMNVEV (reference sequence). The CDR3 spans 14 residues. This CDR3 reads CASSLSTAYNEQFF. CDR3 nucleotide sequence: TGTGCCAGCAGTTTATCGACTGCATACAATGAGCAGTTCTTC.

The V and J genes are TRBV6-1 and TRBJ1-2, with D unresolved. Trimming took 6 bases from V and 4 from J, leaving 12 bases between them. The CDR3 consists of 13 residues. Germline CDR1 MNHNS, CDR2 SASEGT. The CDR3 nucleotides read TGTGCCAGCAGCCGAGGGCCGAGCTATGGCTACACCTTC. Protein sequence: CASSRGPSYGYTF.

The chain carries TRBV7-2 and TRBJ1-1; 8 positions agree with TRBD1. Germline lookup yields CDR1 SGHTA and CDR2 FQGNSA. The CDR3 consists of 14 residues. J gave up 1 base and V 4 bases, and 2 bases lay outside the gene matches. Here the CDR3 reads CASSSTGANTEAFF. DNA for the CDR3: TGTGCCAGCAGCTCGACAGGGGCGAACACTGAAGCTTTCTTT.

J is TRBJ1-1 and V is TRBV10-3, with TRBD1 as a possible D gene (5 bases). The CDR3 is made up of 15 amino acids. The germline V gene encodes CDR1 ENHRY and CDR2 SYGVKD. V lost 4 bases and J 2 bases, leaving 14 bases between the germline ends. This chain's CDR3 is CAISGQGTTNTEAFF. CDR3 bases: TGTGCCATCAGTGGGCAGGGCACGACAAACACTGAAGCTTTCTTT.

The chain links TRBV9 to TRBJ1-2; maybe TRBD1 (5 bases). The CDR3 consists of 15 residues. CDR1 and CDR2 from the germline V gene are SGDLS and YYNGEE. The V and J ends lost 0 bases and 4 bases respectively, with 13 bases between them. The CDR3 nucleotides are TGTGCCAGCAGCGTAGGGGGGGAGAACCTCTATGGCTACACCTTC. Protein product: CASSVGGENLYGYTF.

J is TRBJ2-1 and V is TRBV10-3, with D possibly TRBD2 on 5 matching bases. CDR3 size: 15 residues. Trimming pared 11 bases from V and 0 bases from J, leaving 17 bases between. Per germline, CDR1 ENHRY and CDR2 SYGVKD. In DNA, the CDR3 is TGTGCCGCCTCAAGCGGAACAAGCTCCTACAATGAGCAGTTCTTC. This gives the protein CAASSGTSSYNEQFF.

The J gene is TRBJ1-3, the V gene TRBV5-6; possible D gene TRBD1, 6 bases. This CDR3 region has 16 residues. V was shortened by 0 bases and J by 2 bases, with 12 bases between the two germline ends. CDR1 is SGHDT, CDR2 YYEEEE, per germline. This CDR3 reads CASSLVLEGAGNTIYF. CDR3 bases: TGTGCCAGCAGCTTGGTTCTAGAGGGGGCTGGAAACACCATATATTTT.

The chain employs TRBV27 and TRBJ2-1; a weak D match, TRBD1 (6 bases). Germline V CDR1 and CDR2: MNHEY, SMNVEV (reference sequence). The CDR3 has 13 amino acids. V was trimmed by 6 bases and J by 4 bases, leaving 10 bases between them. The CDR3 region is CASSWTVYNEQFF. In nucleotides, the CDR3 is TGTGCCAGCAGCTGGACAGTTTACAATGAGCAGTTCTTC.

J is TRBJ2-1 and V is TRBV19, with D possibly TRBD2 on 6 matching bases. V was shortened by 3 bases and J by 4 bases, with 13 bases between the two germline ends. Germline loops: CDR1 LNHDA, CDR2 SQIVND (reference sequence). The CDR3 spans 15 residues. Here the CDR3 reads CASSITRRGYNEQFF. The CDR3 bases are TGTGCCAGTAGTATCACCCGGCGGGGTTACAATGAGCAGTTCTTC.

V usage is TRBV30 and J usage is TRBJ2-1, with 9 bases identical to TRBD1. The CDR3 covers 13 residues. Germline CDR1 and CDR2: GTSNPN and SVGIG (reference sequence). V dropped 8 bases and J dropped 4; count of bases not matched to a gene: 6. The DNA of the CDR3 is TGTGCCATTACAGGGGGCACATACAATGAGCAGTTCTTC. Protein: CAITGGTYNEQFF.

The chain is built from TRBV5-4 and TRBJ1-2, with 9 positions matching TRBD1. CDR3 size: 14 residues. Germline trimming cut 1 base from V and 8 bases from J; bases unmatched to any gene: 6. Germline V gene data show CDR1 as SGHNT and CDR2 as YYREEE (reference sequence). The CDR3 is CASSLRADRGGYTF. The CDR3 nucleotides are TGTGCCAGCAGCTTGAGGGCGGACAGGGGAGGCTACACCTTC.

This clone was seen only once. Other DNA sequences from this sample encode an identical CDR3 as well. The chain employs TRBV28 and TRBJ2-7, with D perhaps matching TRBD1 (7 bases). V was cut by 5 bases and J by 0 bases, with 11 bases left in between. This CDR3 comprises 14 residues. Germline V gives CDR1 MDHEN, CDR2 SYDVKM. Here the CDR3 reads CASSLQGGSYEQYF. CDR3 DNA sequence: TGTGCCAGCAGTCTCCAGGGGGGCTCCTACGAGCAGTACTTC.

This clone was detected only a few times. The gene calls are TRBV7-9 and TRBJ1-1; tentative D call: TRBD1 (5 bases). The ends were cut back, 1 base at V and 4 bases at J, with 13 bases in the middle. The length of the CDR3 is 15 residues. Germline V CDR1 and CDR2: SEHNR, FQNEAQ (reference sequence). CDR3 DNA: TGTGCCAGCAGCTTAGAGTCCAGGGAAGGCACTGAAGCTTTCTTT. This translates into CASSLESREGTEAFF.

The gene calls are TRBV5-1 and TRBJ2-1; possibly TRBD1 for D (6 bases). V was cut by 0 bases and J by 10 bases, with 14 bases left in between. The CDR3 runs 14 residues. The germline CDR1 and CDR2 sequences are SGHRS and YFSETQ. The CDR3 DNA reads TGCGCCAGCAGCTTGGGGAGACAGGATGCCGAGCAGTTCTTC. Its translation: CASSLGRQDAEQFF. The full variable domain, its missing parts supplied by reference TRBV5-1 and TRBJ2-1, is KAGVTQTPRYLIKTRGQQVTLSCSPISGHRSVSWYQQTPGQGLQFLFEYFSETQRNKGNFPGRFSGRQFSNSRSEMNVSTLELGDSALYLCASSLGRQDAEQFFGPGTRLTVL.

The rearrangement uses TRBV11-2 and TRBJ2-7; D call uncertain. The germline V and J ends were trimmed by 3 bases and 12 bases, with 15 bases remaining between them. The germline CDR1 and CDR2 sequences are SGHAT and FQNNGV. The CDR3 loop spans 12 amino acids. CDR3 region: CASSFAATEWYF. CDR3 nucleotide sequence: TGTGCCAGCAGCTTCGCCGCCACGGAGTGGTACTTC.

This clone has just a few counts. The V and J genes are TRBV5-1 and TRBJ2-4; 8 nucleotides align to TRBD1. Germline values: CDR1 SGHRS, CDR2 YFSETQ. J was trimmed by 6 bases and V by 4 bases; bases with no gene match: 6. The CDR3 runs 14 residues. Here the CDR3 reads CASSDGQGGNIQYF. For the CDR3, the DNA is TGCGCCAGCAGCGATGGACAGGGAGGAAACATTCAGTACTTC.

The CDR3 nucleotides are TGTGCCAGCAGCACGGGACTACTTGACAATGAGCAGTTCTTC. Residues: CASSTGLLDNEQFF. This chain uses TRBV27 with TRBJ2-1, with 7 bases matching TRBD2. CDR3 length equals 14 residues. Germline CDR1 and CDR2: MNHEY and SMNVEV (reference sequence). Germline trimming cut 6 bases from V and 5 bases from J; bases unmatched to any gene: 7.

This chain links TRBV7-9 with TRBJ2-3; 12 bases align to TRBD2. With 4 bases clipped from V and 3 bases from J, the junction kept 5 bases outside the gene matches. This CDR3 comprises 16 residues. Germline V gene data show CDR1 as SEHNR and CDR2 as FQNEAQ (reference sequence). The CDR3 nucleotides are TGTGCCAGCAGCTCGACGACTAGCGGGAGAACAGATACGCAGTATTTT. It specifies CASSSTTSGRTDTQYF.